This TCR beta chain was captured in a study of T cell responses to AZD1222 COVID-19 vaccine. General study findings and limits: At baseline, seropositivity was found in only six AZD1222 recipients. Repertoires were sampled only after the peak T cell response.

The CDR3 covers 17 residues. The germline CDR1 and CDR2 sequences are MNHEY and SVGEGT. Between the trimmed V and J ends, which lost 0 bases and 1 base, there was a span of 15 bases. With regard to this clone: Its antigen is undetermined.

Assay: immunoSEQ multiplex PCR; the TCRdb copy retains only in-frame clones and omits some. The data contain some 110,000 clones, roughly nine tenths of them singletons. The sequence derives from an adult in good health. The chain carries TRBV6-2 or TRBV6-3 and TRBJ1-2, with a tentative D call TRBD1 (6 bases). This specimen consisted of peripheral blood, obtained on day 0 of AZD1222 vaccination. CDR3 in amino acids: CASSYSDYDRSNYGYTF. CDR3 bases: TGTGCCAGCAGTTACTCCGATTACGACAGGAGTAACTATGGCTACACCTTC.